This is a list of T cell receptor beta chains from one sample in a study of cytomegalovirus exposure and HLA in healthy donors. Measured with immunoSEQ multiplex PCR; TCRdb has only the in-frame clones, and not every one. The table has fewer than 180,000 clones, roughly 77% seen once. Sequences were obtained from PBMCs. Receptors originate from a human donor in good health. Each CDR3 is given without its conserved first and last residue. The order of the fields is V gene, D gene, J gene, CDR3 protein. A D gene is named only where the DNA matches it firmly.

>TRBV6-5|TRBD1|TRBJ2-7
ASVPPGQNTYEQY
>TRBV27|.|TRBJ1-2
ASSFKQGPFGGYT
>TRBV20-1|TRBD1|TRBJ2-1
SHRGVEQF
>TRBV18|.|TRBJ2-5
ASSQEAGARGETQY
>TRBV28|TRBD1|TRBJ2-5
ASKKGAGETQY
>TRBV5-1|TRBD2|TRBJ2-7
ASSSGLAGGGNSYEQY
>TRBV27|TRBD2|TRBJ2-7
ASTSPSGASYEQY
>TRBV6-5|TRBD1|TRBJ1-1
ASSKRTGLNTEAF
>TRBV6-5|.|TRBJ2-3
ASSKLTEPDTQY
>TRBV15|.|TRBJ2-1
ATSRKKNPSSYNEQF
>TRBV5-1|.|TRBJ2-5
ASRSGGGGVQETQY
>TRBV5-6|TRBD2|TRBJ2-7
ASSLVRTSGNYEQY
>TRBV2|TRBD1|TRBJ2-3
ASSVTGGTDTQY
>TRBV6-1|.|TRBJ1-5
ASCTVPRGNQPQH
>TRBV15|TRBD1|TRBJ1-2
ATSRSVLGGEGYT
>TRBV29-1|TRBD1|TRBJ2-2
SGETGGTGELF
>TRBV20-1|TRBD1|TRBJ1-1
SARDRGEAF
>TRBV5-1|.|TRBJ2-5
ASSFPFEGVDETQY
>TRBV20-1|.|TRBJ2-7
SARDYEQY
>TRBV10-3|TRBD1|TRBJ1-5
AISTGDNQPQH
>TRBV19|TRBD1|TRBJ1-2
ASSLGQGNYGYT
>TRBV19|.|TRBJ1-4
ASSIQGWTNEKLF
>TRBV28|.|TRBJ1-1
ASSFVGANTEAF
>TRBV28|.|TRBJ1-3
ASSLSPGSGNTIY
>TRBV19|.|TRBJ2-1
ASSIGGVSEQF
>TRBV5-1|TRBD2|TRBJ2-5
ASSLGLAGFQETQY
>TRBV2|.|TRBJ1-2
ASTTRAGLNYGYT
>TRBV15|.|TRBJ1-2
ATSRDFGVA
>TRBV2|TRBD2|TRBJ2-4
ASSEGTSGAKNIQY
>TRBV5-1|TRBD1|TRBJ1-2
ASSLSRGLYYGYT
>TRBV2|.|TRBJ2-2
ASKGLANTGELF
>TRBV7-6|.|TRBJ2-2
ASSLAIAGELF